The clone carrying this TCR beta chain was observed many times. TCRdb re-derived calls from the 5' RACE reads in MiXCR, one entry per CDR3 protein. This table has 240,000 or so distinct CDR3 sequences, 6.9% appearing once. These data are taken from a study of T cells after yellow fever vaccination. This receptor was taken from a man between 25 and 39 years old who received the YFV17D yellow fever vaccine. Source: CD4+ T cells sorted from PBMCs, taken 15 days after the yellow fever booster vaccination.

The CDR3 nucleotides are TGCGCCAGCAGCCTCGGACAGCCTGCTACGAACACTGAAGCTTTCTTT. This gives the protein CASSLGQPATNTEAFF. This chain connects TRBV4-1 to TRBJ1-1, with D maybe TRBD1 (6 bases). Germline V gene data show CDR1 as MGHRA and CDR2 as YSYEKL. There are 16 residues in the CDR3. V was pared by 4 bases and J by 1 base, with 16 bases between.